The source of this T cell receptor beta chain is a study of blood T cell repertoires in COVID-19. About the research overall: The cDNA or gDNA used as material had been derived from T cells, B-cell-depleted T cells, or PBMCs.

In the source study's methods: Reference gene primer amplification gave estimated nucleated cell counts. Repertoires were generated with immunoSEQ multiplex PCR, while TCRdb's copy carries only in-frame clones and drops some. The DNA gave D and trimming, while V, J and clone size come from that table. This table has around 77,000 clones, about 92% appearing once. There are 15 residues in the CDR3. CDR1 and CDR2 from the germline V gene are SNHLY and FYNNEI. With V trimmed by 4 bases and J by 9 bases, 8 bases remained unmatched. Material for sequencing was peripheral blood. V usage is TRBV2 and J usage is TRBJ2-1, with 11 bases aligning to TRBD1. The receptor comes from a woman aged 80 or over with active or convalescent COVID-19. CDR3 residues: CASSGPGQGAVEQFF. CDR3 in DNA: TGTGCCAGCAGTGGTCCCGGACAGGGGGCGGTTGAGCAGTTCTTC.